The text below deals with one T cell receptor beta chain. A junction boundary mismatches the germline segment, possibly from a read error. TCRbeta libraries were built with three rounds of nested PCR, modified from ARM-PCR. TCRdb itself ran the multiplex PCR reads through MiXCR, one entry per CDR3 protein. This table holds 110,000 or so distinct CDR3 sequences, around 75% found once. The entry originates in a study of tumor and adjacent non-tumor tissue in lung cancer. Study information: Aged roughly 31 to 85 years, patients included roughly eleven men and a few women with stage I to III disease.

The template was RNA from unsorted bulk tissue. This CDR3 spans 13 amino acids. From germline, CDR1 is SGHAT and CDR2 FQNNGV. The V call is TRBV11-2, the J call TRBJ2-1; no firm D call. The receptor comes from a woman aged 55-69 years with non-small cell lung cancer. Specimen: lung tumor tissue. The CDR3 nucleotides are TGTACCAGCAGCTTTTCCCTGAACAATGAGAAGTTCTTC. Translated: CTSSFSLNNEKFF.